The rows below give T cell receptor beta chains drawn from one sample of a study of blood T cell repertoires in COVID-19. Generated by immunoSEQ multiplex PCR, the TCRdb table keeps only in-frame clones and is missing some. This sample has more than 150,000 clones, with 70% to 85% found just once. Sequenced: peripheral blood. These receptors were collected from a woman between 50 and 59 years old with acute or convalescent COVID-19. Each CDR3 is given with its conserved first and last residue. The order of the fields is D gene, clone size, V gene, J gene, CDR3 protein, CDR3 DNA. A D gene is named only where the DNA matches it firmly. Size tells how often a clone was seen (once, few, many) or the class of an expanded clone, and some rows leave it out.

D gene: TRBD2; clone size: -; V gene: TRBV27; J gene: TRBJ2-3; CDR3 protein: CASSFSGGRYTDTQYF; CDR3 DNA: TGTGCCAGCAGTTTTTCGGGCGGGAGGTACACAGATACGCAGTATTTT
D gene: -; clone size: -; V gene: TRBV3-1/TRBV3-2; J gene: TRBJ1-2; CDR3 protein: CASSQGTGGYTF; CDR3 DNA: TGTGCCAGCAGCCAGGGGACTGGTGGCTACACCTTC
D gene: -; clone size: -; V gene: TRBV5-5; J gene: TRBJ1-4; CDR3 protein: CASSLGATNEKLFF; CDR3 DNA: TGTGCCAGCAGCTTGGGGGCCACTAATGAAAAACTGTTTTTT
D gene: TRBD2; clone size: -; V gene: TRBV28; J gene: TRBJ2-1; CDR3 protein: CASSGLAGRSGEQFF; CDR3 DNA: TGTGCCAGCAGCGGACTAGCGGGGAGATCCGGTGAGCAGTTCTTC
D gene: -; clone size: -; V gene: TRBV4-2; J gene: TRBJ2-3; CDR3 protein: CASSQEVSSHSTDTQYF; CDR3 DNA: TGTGCCAGCAGCCAAGAAGTGTCTAGCCATAGCACAGATACGCAGTATTTT
D gene: -; clone size: -; V gene: TRBV2; J gene: TRBJ1-5; CDR3 protein: CASSRTGNQPQHF; CDR3 DNA: TGTGCCAGCAGTCGGACAGGCAATCAGCCCCAGCATTTT
D gene: -; clone size: -; V gene: TRBV28; J gene: TRBJ1-5; CDR3 protein: CASSLVPEAGGNQPQHF; CDR3 DNA: TGTGCCAGCAGTTTAGTTCCAGAAGCGGGGGGCAATCAGCCCCAGCATTTT
D gene: -; clone size: -; V gene: TRBV18; J gene: TRBJ1-2; CDR3 protein: CASSPSQDYGYTF; CDR3 DNA: TGTGCCAGCTCACCCTCCCAGGATTATGGCTACACCTTC
D gene: -; clone size: -; V gene: TRBV7-2; J gene: TRBJ2-3; CDR3 protein: CASSWNYGTPDTQYF; CDR3 DNA: TGTGCCAGCAGCTGGAATTACGGGACTCCAGATACGCAGTATTTT
D gene: TRBD1; clone size: -; V gene: TRBV6-5; J gene: TRBJ1-2; CDR3 protein: CASRMGTGSNYGYTF; CDR3 DNA: TGTGCCAGCAGGATGGGGACAGGGAGTAACTATGGCTACACCTTC
D gene: TRBD1; clone size: -; V gene: TRBV7-6; J gene: TRBJ1-3; CDR3 protein: CASSSPTGNGNTIYF; CDR3 DNA: TGTGCCAGCAGCTCACCGACAGGGAATGGAAACACCATATATTTT
D gene: TRBD2; clone size: -; V gene: TRBV9; J gene: TRBJ2-3; CDR3 protein: CASSVVTSGKTDTQYF; CDR3 DNA: TGTGCCAGCAGCGTAGTAACTAGCGGAAAGACAGATACGCAGTATTTT
D gene: -; clone size: -; V gene: TRBV19; J gene: TRBJ1-2; CDR3 protein: CASSIGLLYGYTF; CDR3 DNA: TGTGCCAGTAGTATAGGACTGCTCTATGGCTACACCTTC
D gene: TRBD1; clone size: -; V gene: TRBV12-5; J gene: TRBJ1-3; CDR3 protein: CASGWATGGNGNTIYF; CDR3 DNA: TGTGCTAGTGGCTGGGCGACAGGGGGGAATGGAAACACCATATATTTT
D gene: -; clone size: -; V gene: TRBV5-6; J gene: TRBJ1-2; CDR3 protein: CASSLNRLMKGYTF; CDR3 DNA: TGTGCCAGCAGCTTGAACAGGCTCATGAAAGGCTACACCTTC
D gene: -; clone size: -; V gene: TRBV6-2/TRBV6-3; J gene: TRBJ2-7; CDR3 protein: CASSYPYDEQYF; CDR3 DNA: TGTGCCAGCAGTTACCCCTACGACGAGCAGTACTTC
D gene: -; clone size: -; V gene: TRBV5-5; J gene: TRBJ1-2; CDR3 protein: CASSLAPTASYGYTF; CDR3 DNA: TGTGCCAGCAGCTTGGCCCCGACAGCCTCATATGGCTACACCTTC
D gene: -; clone size: -; V gene: TRBV28; J gene: TRBJ2-1; CDR3 protein: CASSLTGNEQFF; CDR3 DNA: TGTGCCAGCAGTTTAACGGGCAATGAGCAGTTCTTC
D gene: -; clone size: -; V gene: TRBV25-1; J gene: TRBJ1-6; CDR3 protein: CASSELYGQGDSPLHF; CDR3 DNA: TGTGCCAGCAGTGAACTGTATGGTCAGGGTGATTCACCCCTCCACTTT
D gene: TRBD1; clone size: -; V gene: TRBV7-2; J gene: TRBJ2-7; CDR3 protein: CASSFDRGEQYEQYF; CDR3 DNA: TGTGCCAGCAGCTTCGACAGGGGTGAACAATACGAGCAGTACTTC
D gene: TRBD1; clone size: few; V gene: TRBV29-1; J gene: TRBJ1-2; CDR3 protein: CSVGEQGNYGYTF; CDR3 DNA: TGCAGCGTCGGGGAACAGGGGAACTATGGCTACACCTTC
D gene: TRBD1; clone size: -; V gene: TRBV10-3; J gene: TRBJ1-1; CDR3 protein: CATRDRDRGSTEAFF; CDR3 DNA: TGTGCCACCCGAGACCGGGACAGGGGATCCACTGAAGCTTTCTTT
D gene: TRBD1; clone size: once; V gene: TRBV3-1/TRBV3-2; J gene: TRBJ1-2; CDR3 protein: CASSPQGAVYGYTF; CDR3 DNA: TGTGCCAGCAGCCCGCAGGGGGCTGTCTATGGCTACACCTTC
D gene: TRBD1; clone size: -; V gene: TRBV9; J gene: TRBJ1-1; CDR3 protein: CASSVGGPGGNTEAFF; CDR3 DNA: TGTGCCAGCAGCGTAGGGGGGCCAGGGGGCAACACTGAAGCTTTCTTT